The entry below gives a single T cell receptor beta chain sequence along with its context. What it binds is unknown. Relative to the germline gene, one junction end is altered; a read error may explain this. The germline V gene has CDR1 DFQATT and CDR2 SNEGSKA (reference sequence). CDR3 length: 14 residues. A modified ARM-PCR protocol with three rounds of nested PCR amplified TCRbeta. TCRdb itself ran the multiplex PCR reads through MiXCR, one entry per CDR3 protein. The sample consists of fewer than 150,000 distinct CDR3 sequences, around 66% of them appearing once. The sample belongs to a study of tumor and adjacent non-tumor tissue in lung cancer. Study-wide background: Aged about 31 to 80 years, patients included roughly ten men and roughly five women with stage I to III disease. On average, productive TCRbeta reads reached about 4.4 million per sample.

Study-level findings and limits: Shorter survival was associated with higher TCR diversity in tumors. Tumor repertoires had a smaller top 100 clone share than normal lung.

RNA was extracted from bulk tissue without any cell sorting. V gene TRBV20-1 combines with J gene TRBJ2-5, with D tentatively TRBD1 or TRBD2 (6 bases each). Sequencing was done on a sample of lung tumor tissue. The clonotype comes from a man aged 55-75 years with small cell lung cancer. CDR3 loop: CIVRDHRGVETQYF. The CDR3 DNA reads as TGCATTGTTAGAGACCATAGGGGGGTAGAGACTCAGTACTTC.